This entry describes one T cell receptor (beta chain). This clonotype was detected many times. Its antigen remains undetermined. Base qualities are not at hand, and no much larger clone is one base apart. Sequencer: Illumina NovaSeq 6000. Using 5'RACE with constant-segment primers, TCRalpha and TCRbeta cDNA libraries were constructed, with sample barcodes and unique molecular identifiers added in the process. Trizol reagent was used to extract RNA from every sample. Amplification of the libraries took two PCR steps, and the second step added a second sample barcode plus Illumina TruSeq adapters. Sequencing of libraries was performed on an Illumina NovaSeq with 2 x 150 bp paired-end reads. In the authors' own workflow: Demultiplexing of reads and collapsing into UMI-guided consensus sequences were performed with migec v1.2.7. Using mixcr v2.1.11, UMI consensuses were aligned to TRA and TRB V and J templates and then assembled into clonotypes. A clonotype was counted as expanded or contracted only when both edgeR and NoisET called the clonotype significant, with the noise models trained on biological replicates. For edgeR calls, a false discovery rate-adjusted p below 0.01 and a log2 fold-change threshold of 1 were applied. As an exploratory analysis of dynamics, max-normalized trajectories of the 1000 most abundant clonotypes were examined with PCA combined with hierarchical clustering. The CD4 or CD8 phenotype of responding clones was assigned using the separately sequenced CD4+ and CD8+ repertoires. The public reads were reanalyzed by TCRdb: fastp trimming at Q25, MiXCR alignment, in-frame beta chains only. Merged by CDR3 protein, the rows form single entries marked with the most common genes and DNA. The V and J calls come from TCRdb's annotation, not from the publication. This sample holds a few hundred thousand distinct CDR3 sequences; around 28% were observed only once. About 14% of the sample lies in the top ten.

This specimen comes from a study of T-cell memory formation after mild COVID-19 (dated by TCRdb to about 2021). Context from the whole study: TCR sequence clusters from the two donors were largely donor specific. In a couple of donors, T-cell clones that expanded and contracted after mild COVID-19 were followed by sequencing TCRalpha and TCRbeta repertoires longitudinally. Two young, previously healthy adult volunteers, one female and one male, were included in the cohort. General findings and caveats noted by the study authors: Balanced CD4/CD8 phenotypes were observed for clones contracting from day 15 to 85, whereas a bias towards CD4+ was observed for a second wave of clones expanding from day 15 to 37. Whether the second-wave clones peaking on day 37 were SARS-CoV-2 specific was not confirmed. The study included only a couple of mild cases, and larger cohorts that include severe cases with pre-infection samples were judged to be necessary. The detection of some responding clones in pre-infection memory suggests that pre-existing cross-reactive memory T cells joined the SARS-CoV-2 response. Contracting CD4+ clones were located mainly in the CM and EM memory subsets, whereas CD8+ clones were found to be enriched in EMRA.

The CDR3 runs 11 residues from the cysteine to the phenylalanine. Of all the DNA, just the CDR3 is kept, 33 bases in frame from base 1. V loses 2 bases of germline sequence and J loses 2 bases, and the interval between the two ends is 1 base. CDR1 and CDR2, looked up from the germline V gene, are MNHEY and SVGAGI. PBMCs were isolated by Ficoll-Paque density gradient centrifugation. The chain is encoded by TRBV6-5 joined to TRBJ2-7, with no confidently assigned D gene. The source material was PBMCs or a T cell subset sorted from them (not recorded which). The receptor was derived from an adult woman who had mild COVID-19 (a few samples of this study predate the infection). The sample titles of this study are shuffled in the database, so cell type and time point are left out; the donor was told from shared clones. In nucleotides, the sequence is TGTGCCAGCAGTTACGCCTACGAGCAGTACTTC. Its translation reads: CASSYAYEQYF.